Below are 14 T cell receptor beta chains sequenced from a single sample in a study of T cells in Graves' hyperthyroidism and ophthalmopathy. TCR beta CDR3 regions were amplified from RNA transcripts. The TCR CDR3 was amplified in a first-round RT-PCR using the HTBI primer set. TCRdb used MiXCR to reprocess the multiplex PCR reads, holding one entry per CDR3 protein. The sample shows approximately 210,000 distinct CDR3 sequences, approximately 17% of them seen only once. The specimen was blood. These receptors all stem from a man between 50 and 59 years old with Graves' hyperthyroidism.

This clonotype was detected a few times. The V call is TRBV15, the J call TRBJ1-4; 7 bases line up with TRBD1. The CDR3 is 14 residues long. Germline V gene data show CDR1 as LNHNV and CDR2 as YYDKDF (reference sequence). V shed 1 base and J 7 bases; nucleotides not matched to a gene: 3. CDR3 DNA: TGTGCCACCAGCAGAGGACAGGGCGGTGAAAAACTGTTTTTT. It translates to CATSRGQGGEKLFF. The variable domain in full, with the rest retrieved from reference TRBV15 and TRBJ1-4, is DAMVIQNPRYQVTQFGKPVTLSCSQTLNHNVMYWYQQKSSQAPKLLFHYYDKDFNNEADTPDNFQSRRPNTSFCFLDIRSPGLGDTAMYLCATSRGQGGEKLFFGSGTQLSVL.

In its sample, this clonotype was seen many times. The rearrangement links TRBV2 to TRBJ1-4; D possibly corresponds to TRBD1 (5 bases). CDR1 and CDR2 from the germline V gene are SNHLY and FYNNEI. V dropped 5 bases and J dropped 8 bases, with 15 bases sitting between them. This CDR3 region has 14 residues. CDR3 in DNA: TGTGCCAGCAGTCTTCAGGGTCTTGGGGAAAAACTGTTTTTT. Its translation: CASSLQGLGEKLFF.

A word on this clonotype: Because it lacks the conserved phenylalanine or tryptophan at the end, this CDR3 is likely a read error. The chain's CDR3 is CATSEGIYRPQHL. DNA for the CDR3: TGTGCCACCAGTGAGGGGATTTACCGGCCCCAGCATCTT. J is TRBJ1-5 and V is TRBV24-1; D gene uncertain. The germline CDR1 and CDR2 sequences are KGHDR and SFDVKD. With 4 bases removed from V and 9 bases from J, the gap between germline ends came to 12 bases. The CDR3 loop spans 13 amino acids.

This clonotype was picked up one time. The chain couples TRBV29-1 to TRBJ2-7; D is possibly TRBD1 (5 bases). The germline V and J ends were trimmed by 8 bases and 4 bases, with 15 bases remaining between them. Per the germline V gene, CDR1 is SQVTM and CDR2 is ANQGSEA. This CDR3 has 12 residues. The CDR3, as DNA: TGCAGCATTGGTAGGGGTACTTACGAGCAGTACTTC. Protein: CSIGRGTYEQYF.

The CDR3 sequence: CASSSPSGSNEQFF. In DNA, the CDR3 is TGTGCCAGCAGTTCTCCTAGCGGAAGCAATGAGCAGTTCTTC. This rearrangement joins TRBV5-6 to TRBJ2-1; 7 nucleotides line up with TRBD2. The length of the CDR3 is 14 residues. V shed 5 bases, J shed 6 bases, and the junction held 8 bases outside the gene matches. Germline lookup yields CDR1 SGHDT and CDR2 YYEEEE.

This clonotype was recorded a few times. This rearrangement joins TRBV11-1 to TRBJ2-3; no reliable D call. Trimming removed 0 bases from V and 2 bases from J, with 9 bases in between. The CDR3 contains 15 residues. Germline V lookup: CDR1 SGHAT, CDR2 FQDESV (reference sequence). Here the CDR3 reads CASSLAGSFTDTQYF. CDR3 nucleotides: TGTGCCAGCAGCTTAGCGGGTTCCTTCACAGATACGCAGTATTTT.

Many counts were recorded for this clonotype. The gene calls are TRBV18 and TRBJ2-5, with D perhaps matching TRBD2 (6 bases). Germline V lookup: CDR1 KGHSH, CDR2 LQKENI. This CDR3 comprises 13 residues. The V gene lost 4 bases and the J gene lost 7 bases, with 13 bases spanning the gap. CDR3: CASSQEGSLTQYF. The CDR3 DNA sequence: TGTGCCAGCTCACAGGAGGGATCGTTGACCCAGTACTTC.

A remark on this clonotype: A read error may produce the germline difference seen at one junction end. V and J are TRBV28 and TRBJ1-2; D is uncertain. This CDR3 has 15 residues. Germline V gene lookup returns CDR1 MDHEN and CDR2 SYDVKM. Written as DNA, the CDR3 is TGTGCCGGCAGTCCCGGGAGCGAGGTTTACTATGGCTACACCTTC. Protein sequence: CAGSPGSEVYYGYTF.

The V call is TRBV7-9, the J call TRBJ2-7; D remains unclear. Germline V gene sequence: CDR1 SEHNR, CDR2 FQNEAQ (reference sequence). Trimming left V 0 bases short and J 5 bases short, with 8 bases between. CDR3 size: 13 residues. In nucleotides, the CDR3 is TGTGCCAGCAGCTTAGCCCCCAGGAACGAGCAGTACTTC. Its translation: CASSLAPRNEQYF.

This chain connects TRBV27 to TRBJ2-3; 9 nucleotides align to TRBD2. This CDR3 spans 14 amino acids. From germline, CDR1 is MNHEY and CDR2 SMNVEV (reference sequence). J gave up 6 bases and V 6 bases, and 7 bases lay outside the gene matches. The CDR3 sequence: CASSPGLAIDTQYF. CDR3 coding DNA: TGTGCCAGCAGCCCGGGACTAGCAATCGATACGCAGTATTTT.

The chain employs TRBV5-1 and TRBJ2-3, with D unclear. V was shortened by 0 bases and J by 0 bases, with 14 bases between the two germline ends. The germline V gene encodes CDR1 SGHRS and CDR2 YFSETQ. CDR3 length: 17 residues. CDR3 in DNA: TGCGCCAGCAGCTTGGCTATCGACGGTTATAGCACAGATACGCAGTATTTT. Translation: CASSLAIDGYSTDTQYF.

This clonotype was observed a handful of times. The rearrangement uses TRBV19 and TRBJ2-5; either TRBD1 or TRBD2 may supply D (6 bases each). The CDR3 is made up of 14 amino acids. Looked up from germline, CDR1 is LNHDA and CDR2 is SQIVND (reference sequence). The V gene lost 4 bases and the J gene lost 5 bases, with 14 bases spanning the gap. The CDR3 is CASSTEGDGETQYF. The CDR3, as DNA: TGTGCCAGTAGTACGGAGGGGGACGGGGAGACCCAGTACTTC.

This clonotype was recorded many times. The chain is built from TRBV7-9 and TRBJ2-1, with 9 nucleotides matching TRBD2. The trim removed 4 bases at V and 4 bases at J, leaving 8 bases unmatched. This CDR3 comprises 16 residues. Germline V gives CDR1 SEHNR, CDR2 FQNEAQ (reference sequence). CDR3 nucleotide sequence: TGTGCCAGCAGCTCCGGGGCGGGAGGGCAGTACAATGAGCAGTTCTTC. Protein product: CASSSGAGGQYNEQFF.

This clonotype was seen at least ten times. The chain couples TRBV13 to TRBJ2-7; D is perhaps TRBD1 (5 bases). Trimming removed 3 bases from V and 3 bases from J, with 12 bases in between. Looked up from germline, CDR1 is PRHDT and CDR2 is FYEKMQ (reference sequence). The CDR3 has 14 amino acids. For the CDR3, the DNA is TGTGCCAGCAGCTTCTGGACAAAGAACTACGAGCAGTACTTC. It translates to CASSFWTKNYEQYF.